Listed below are T cell receptor beta chains from one sample, sequenced in a study of blood T cell repertoires in COVID-19. The protocol was immunoSEQ multiplex PCR, while the TCRdb copy is restricted to in-frame clones and leaves out a portion. The sample consists of tens of thousands of clones, 65% to 80% of them appearing once. The sample was peripheral blood. These receptors all stem from a human donor in a cohort sampled during active COVID-19. CDR3s include the opening cysteine and the closing phenylalanine or tryptophan. The order of the fields is clone size, D gene, CDR3 length, V gene, J gene, CDR3 DNA, CDR3 protein. A D gene is named only where the DNA matches it firmly. Size tells how often a clone was seen (once, few, many) or the class of an expanded clone, and some rows leave it out.

.	TRBD1	16	TRBV7-6	TRBJ2-2	TGTGCCAGCAGCCTGGGGACAGGGGCGAACACCGGGGAGCTGTTTTTT	CASSLGTGANTGELFF
.	TRBD2	13	TRBV12-3/TRBV12-4	TRBJ2-5	TGTGCCAGCAGTTTTGCGGGGGAAGAGACCCAGTACTTC	CASSFAGEETQYF
.	TRBD1	15	TRBV18	TRBJ2-7	TGTGCCAGCTCACCGGACAGGGGGAGGTCCTACGAGCAGTACTTC	CASSPDRGRSYEQYF
.	.	13	TRBV11-3	TRBJ1-1	TGTGCCAGCAGCTTGATCGTGAGCACTGAAGCTTTCTTT	CASSLIVSTEAFF
.	.	12	TRBV24-1	TRBJ1-2	TGTGCCACCAGTGATCTAGGGGCGGGCTACACCTTC	CATSDLGAGYTF
.	TRBD1	15	TRBV7-9	TRBJ1-4	TGTGCCAGCAGCTCCGACGGGACAGGGCAGGAAAAACTGTTTTTT	CASSSDGTGQEKLFF
.	.	13	TRBV6-6	TRBJ1-2	TGTGCCAGCAGTACAGAACCCCCACTTGGCTACACCTTC	CASSTEPPLGYTF
many	TRBD2	17	TRBV6-1	TRBJ2-1	TGTGCCAGCAGTGAAGAAATAGCGGGGGGCCCCAGGGGTGAGCAGTTCTTC	CASSEEIAGGPRGEQFF
.	TRBD1	13	TRBV28	TRBJ2-7	TGTGCCAGCAGCCGACAGGGACCCTACGAGCAGTACTTC	CASSRQGPYEQYF
.	.	13	TRBV6-5	TRBJ1-1	TGTGCCAGCAGTTACTTCGGGAACACTGAAGCTTTCTTT	CASSYFGNTEAFF
.	TRBD2	15	TRBV10-1	TRBJ2-3	TGCGCCAGCAGTGAGTCGACTAGCGGGCGGGATACGCAGTATTTT	CASSESTSGRDTQYF
.	TRBD2	16	TRBV3-1/TRBV3-2	TRBJ2-3	TGTGCCAGCAGCCAAGATTCCAGCGGGGTGGCAGATACGCAGTATTTT	CASSQDSSGVADTQYF
.	TRBD1	17	TRBV28	TRBJ1-2	TGTGCCAGCAGTCCAAATCCTAGGACAGGGGGAGAGTATGGCTACACCTTC	CASSPNPRTGGEYGYTF
once	.	18	TRBV3-1/TRBV3-2	TRBJ2-1	TGTGCCAGCAGCCGTATCCAAACAGGGACAAGCTCCTACAATGAGCAGTTCTTC	CASSRIQTGTSSYNEQFF
.	TRBD1	14	TRBV6-2/TRBV6-3	TRBJ2-3	TGTGCCAGCAGTCAGGGGGCCATCACAGATACGCAGTATTTT	CASSQGAITDTQYF
.	TRBD1	15	TRBV7-9	TRBJ2-1	TGTGCCAGCAGCTTAAGGGACAGGAAGAACAATGAGCAGTTCTTC	CASSLRDRKNNEQFF
.	.	14	TRBV2	TRBJ2-7	TGTGCCAGCAGGGAGAAAGATACCTCCTACGAGCAGTACTTC	CASREKDTSYEQYF
.	TRBD2	15	TRBV6-5	TRBJ2-5	TGTGCCAGCAGGGAGAGCGGGGGGGCCGGTGAGACCCAGTACTTC	CASRESGGAGETQYF
.	TRBD1	14	TRBV30	TRBJ1-4	TGTGCCTGGAGGAGCCTTGGACAGGGTGAAAAACTGTTTTTT	CAWRSLGQGEKLFF
few	TRBD2	18	TRBV7-2	TRBJ2-1	TGTGCCAGCAGCCCTAGAGGGCGAGGTAGCGGGGGCAACAATGAGCAGTTCTTC	CASSPRGRGSGGNNEQFF
medium-sized	TRBD1	16	TRBV3-1/TRBV3-2	TRBJ1-2	TGTGCCAGCAGCCAAGATCAGGGACAGGGGAACTATGGCTACACCTTC	CASSQDQGQGNYGYTF
few	.	13	TRBV4-2	TRBJ1-1	TGTGCCAGCAGCCAGGCAGGGGACACTGAAGCTTTCTTT	CASSQAGDTEAFF
once	.	13	TRBV28	TRBJ2-5	TGTGCCAGCAGCTCGCGGCCTGGGGAGACCCAGTACTTC	CASSSRPGETQYF
once	TRBD2	15	TRBV6-2/TRBV6-3	TRBJ2-7	TGTGCCAGCAGTTACTTGGCTAGCGGTCTCAGCGAGCAGTACTTC	CASSYLASGLSEQYF
.	.	12	TRBV29-1	TRBJ2-5	TGCAGCGTTGAAAGAGGGTCAGAGACCCAGTACTTC	CSVERGSETQYF
.	.	15	TRBV9	TRBJ2-3	TGTGCCAGCAGCGTAGGTAGGGGGTCTACAGATACGCAGTATTTT	CASSVGRGSTDTQYF
.	.	12	TRBV2	TRBJ1-2	TGTGCCAGCAGTGGGCAAACAGGAGGCTACACCTTC	CASSGQTGGYTF
.	TRBD1	15	TRBV3-1/TRBV3-2	TRBJ2-1	TGTGCCAGCAGTATACAGGGGGGCTCCTACAATGAGCAGTTCTTC	CASSIQGGSYNEQFF
.	TRBD1	16	TRBV7-6	TRBJ1-3	TGTGCCAGCAGCTTAGGGACAGGGCAGGGCGGAAACACCATATATTTT	CASSLGTGQGGNTIYF
few	.	13	TRBV2	TRBJ2-7	TGTGCCAGCAGGCCGGACGGGACCTACGAGCAGTACTTC	CASRPDGTYEQYF
.	.	14	TRBV5-1	TRBJ2-3	TGCGCCAGCATCCCGGGGATTAGCACAGATACGCAGTATTTT	CASIPGISTDTQYF
many	.	15	TRBV7-8	TRBJ1-1	TGTGCCAGCAGCTCGTCACAGGGTTGGGCCACTGAAGCTTTCTTT	CASSSSQGWATEAFF
.	TRBD1	13	TRBV20-1	TRBJ1-2	TGCAGTGCTAGTCAGACAGGGATGAGCGGCTACACCTTC	CSASQTGMSGYTF
.	.	11	TRBV20-1	TRBJ2-1	TGCAGTGCCCTGGACATCCCTGAGCAGTTCTTC	CSALDIPEQFF
.	TRBD1	16	TRBV5-8	TRBJ2-5	TGTGCCAGCAGCAGAGCCGGGACAGGGAAACAAGAGACCCAGTACTTC	CASSRAGTGKQETQYF
.	.	15	TRBV19	TRBJ1-5	TGTGCCAGTAGTACCCAGGGGAATAGCAATCAGCCCCAGCATTTT	CASSTQGNSNQPQHF
.	.	12	TRBV12-3/TRBV12-4	TRBJ2-7	TGTGCCAGCAGTTTATGGCATCTCGAGCAGTACTTC	CASSLWHLEQYF
.	.	13	TRBV12-3/TRBV12-4	TRBJ2-7	TGTGCCAGCAGGTCGAGGATAACCTACGAGCAGTACTTC	CASRSRITYEQYF
.	.	15	TRBV20-1	TRBJ1-5	TGCAGTGCTAGTGTCGGTTGGGCAGACGATCAGCCCCAGCATTTT	CSASVGWADDQPQHF
.	TRBD1	15	TRBV7-2	TRBJ2-2	TGTGCCAGCAGTTTGACAGGGGGCAGGACCGGGGAGCTGTTTTTT	CASSLTGGRTGELFF
once	TRBD2	13	TRBV12-3/TRBV12-4	TRBJ2-7	TGTGCCAGCACCCCCGGGGGGGACTACGAGCAGTACTTC	CASTPGGDYEQYF
.	.	11	TRBV20-1	TRBJ2-7	TGCAGTGCTAGAGCCACAAACGAGCAGTACTTC	CSARATNEQYF
.	.	14	TRBV19	TRBJ2-2	TGTGCCAGTAGACAGGGACTAAACACCGGGGAGCTATTTTTT	CASRQGLNTGELFF
.	TRBD1	14	TRBV30	TRBJ1-2	TGTGCCTGGAGTGTACGGGGGACAGGGTCTGGCTACACCTTC	CAWSVRGTGSGYTF
.	TRBD1	16	TRBV7-9	TRBJ1-5	TGTGCCAGCAGCTCGGACAGGGTTGAGAGCAATCAGCCCCAGCATTTT	CASSSDRVESNQPQHF
.	TRBD2	17	TRBV13	TRBJ2-5	TGTGCCAGCAGCTTCCTCCGGACTAGCGGGGACCAAGAGACCCAGTACTTC	CASSFLRTSGDQETQYF
.	.	14	TRBV5-1	TRBJ1-6	TGCGCCAGCAGCGCGGGGCCCTCAGGTTCACCCCTCCACTTT	CASSAGPSGSPLHF
.	.	17	TRBV4-1	TRBJ2-1	TGCGCCAGCAGCCAGGACACTCAACCCGGGGGATTCAATGAGCAGTTCTTC	CASSQDTQPGGFNEQFF
.	.	12	TRBV2	TRBJ1-1	TGTGCCAGCAGAGCCAAGTTTGCTGAAGCTTTCTTT	CASRAKFAEAFF
.	.	14	TRBV11-1	TRBJ1-2	TGTGCCAGCAGCTTAACCCAGACAGTCTATGGCTACACCTTC	CASSLTQTVYGYTF
.	TRBD1	15	TRBV19	TRBJ1-6	TGTGCCAGTAGTCCCAGGGGGGATCGTAATTCACCCCTCCACTTT	CASSPRGDRNSPLHF
.	TRBD1	13	TRBV11-2	TRBJ1-2	TGTGCCAGCAGTTACGGACAGGAAGATGGCTACACCTTC	CASSYGQEDGYTF
.	.	12	TRBV25-1	TRBJ2-7	TGTGCCAGCAGTAAGCAGGGTTTCGAGCAGTACTTC	CASSKQGFEQYF
.	TRBD1	13	TRBV28	TRBJ1-6	TGTGCCAGCAGTTCCGGACAGGGGCCACCCCTCCACTTT	CASSSGQGPPLHF
few	.	13	TRBV6-5	TRBJ2-7	TGTGCCAGCAGCAGGGGTCGATCCTACGAGCAGTACTTC	CASSRGRSYEQYF